The clone carrying this T cell receptor beta chain was seen a single time. The table came from immunoSEQ multiplex PCR; TCRdb's copy has only in-frame clones and leaves some out. Here the sample spans under 300,000 clones, roughly 90% being singletons. Recovered Cohort 3 donors showed two negative PCRs, clearance, or symptom resolution. The CDR3 sequence is 14 residues long. CDR1 is MDHEN, CDR2 SYDVKM, per germline. The V end lost 8 bases, the J end lost 1 base, and 15 bases lay between the germline ends. This specimen belongs to a study of blood T cell repertoires in COVID-19. The clonotype was recovered from a woman between 50 and 59 years old who had recovered from COVID-19. Sequenced: PBMCs or T cells enriched from blood (not recorded which). The V gene is TRBV28, the J gene TRBJ2-7, with D possibly TRBD2 on 6 matching bases. The CDR3 spells CASGLGLESYEQYF. DNA of the CDR3: TGTGCCAGCGGGTTGGGACTGGAATCCTACGAGCAGTACTTC.